The 27 T cell receptor beta chains in this list originate from one sample, sequenced in a study of blood T cell repertoires in COVID-19 (dated by TCRdb to the early 2020s). The library was built by means of the immunoSEQ multiplex PCR assay. Here the immuneACCESS table is served through TCRdb, limited to in-frame sequences with V and J called. Missing clones are a known gap in these copies; in checked studies unresolved V genes cover under half, and the rest lacks a known reason. This sample lists 290,000 or so clones; roughly 87% were detected once. About 2% of the sample is taken by the ten largest. Sequencing used peripheral blood. The receptor set was obtained from a man aged 18 to 29 with active or convalescent COVID-19.

The chain employs TRBV19 and TRBJ2-1; the D gene is possibly TRBD2 (5 bases). The ends were cut back, 3 bases at V and 7 bases at J, with 10 bases in the middle. The germline V gene has CDR1 LNHDA and CDR2 SQIVND (reference sequence). The CDR3 has 13 amino acids. CDR3 residues: CASSIAGINEQFF. The DNA of the CDR3 is TGTGCCAGTAGTATTGCGGGTATAAATGAGCAGTTCTTC.

The V and J genes are TRBV19 and TRBJ2-5; no clear D. The length of the CDR3 is 12 residues. V lost 6 bases and J lost 0, with 5 bases in between. In germline, CDR1 is LNHDA, CDR2 SQIVND (reference sequence). The CDR3 here is CASSLYQETQYF. In DNA, the CDR3 is TGTGCCAGTAGCTTGTACCAAGAGACCCAGTACTTC.

The chain combines TRBV7-9 with TRBJ2-7; TRBD1 might be the D (6 bases). Germline lookup yields CDR1 SEHNR and CDR2 FQNEAQ (reference sequence). This CDR3 has 13 residues. V lost 5 bases to trimming and J lost 5 bases, with 13 bases between them. Here the CDR3 DNA reads TGTGCCAGCAGCGAGAGGGGGAACCACGAGCAGTACTTC. Translated, it gives CASSERGNHEQYF.

The V call is TRBV5-6, the J call TRBJ1-2; D gene uncertain. Germline V lookup: CDR1 SGHDT, CDR2 YYEEEE. The CDR3 runs 13 residues. V shed 0 bases and J shed 7 bases, with 10 bases lying between them. CDR3 in DNA: TGTGCCAGCAGCTTGGATGAGGGCGCTGGCTACACCTTC. Its protein product is CASSLDEGAGYTF.

The chain carries TRBV28 and TRBJ2-5; D is possibly TRBD2 (6 bases). CDR3 length: 15 amino acids. Germline assignment: CDR1 MDHEN and CDR2 SYDVKM. The V gene lost 5 bases and the J gene lost 2 bases, with 15 bases spanning the gap. CDR3 region: CASSTHPGLQETQYF. The CDR3 DNA reads TGTGCCAGCAGTACTCACCCGGGACTTCAAGAGACCCAGTACTTC.

The J gene is TRBJ2-7, the V gene TRBV6-1; 10 positions match TRBD1. There are 14 residues in the CDR3. J was trimmed by 9 bases and V by 1 base; bases with no gene match: 6. From germline, CDR1 is MNHNS and CDR2 SASEGT. Written as DNA, the CDR3 is TGTGCCAGCAGTGAAGTGACAGGGGGCGTAGGGCAGTACTTC. This encodes CASSEVTGGVGQYF.

The CDR3 DNA follows: TGCGCCAGCAGCCAACCAGGGCCCAGTTATAATTCACCCCTCCACTTT. It encodes CASSQPGPSYNSPLHF. The chain employs TRBV4-1 and TRBJ1-6; D is possibly TRBD1 (5 bases). Germline V CDR1 and CDR2: MGHRA, YSYEKL. The CDR3 is 16 residues long. The germline V and J ends were trimmed by 2 bases and 4 bases, with 12 bases remaining between them.

The J gene is TRBJ1-4, the V gene TRBV28; D is unclear. The CDR3 has 15 amino acids. The germline CDR1 and CDR2 sequences are MDHEN and SYDVKM. V dropped 1 base and J dropped 8 bases, with 14 bases sitting between them. The CDR3: CASSLLWPPGEKLFF. CDR3 in DNA: TGTGCCAGCAGTTTATTGTGGCCTCCCGGGGAAAAACTGTTTTTT. The full variable domain, rest sourced from reference TRBV28 and TRBJ1-4, is DVKVTQSSRYLVKRTGEKVFLECVQDMDHENMFWYRQDPGLGLRLIYFSYDVKMKEKGDIPEGYSVSREKKERFSLILESASTNQTSMYLCASSLLWPPGEKLFFGSGTQLSVL.

V and J are TRBV6-2 or TRBV6-3 and TRBJ1-2; 12 nucleotides line up with TRBD1. V was pared by 4 bases and J by 3 bases, with 9 bases of the junction left unmatched. The germline CDR1 and CDR2 sequences are MNHEY and SVGEGT. This CDR3 region has 17 residues. DNA of the CDR3: TGTGCCAGCAGTTTTTCCGGGACAGGGGGCGCCCACTATGGCTACACCTTC. This translates into CASSFSGTGGAHYGYTF.

V and J are TRBV4-1 and TRBJ2-1; 10 bases line up with TRBD2. The CDR3 has 18 residues. V lost 5 bases, J lost 1 base, and 11 bases stayed unmatched. Germline CDR1 reads MGHRA; CDR2 reads YSYEKL. The CDR3 region is CASSEGGERGGSYNEQFF. CDR3 bases: TGCGCCAGCAGCGAAGGCGGGGAGCGGGGGGGTTCCTACAATGAGCAGTTCTTC.

This clone was counted between two and nine times. The J gene is TRBJ1-1, the V gene TRBV18, with 11 bases that match TRBD1. The CDR3 runs 16 residues. Unmatched junction bases numbered 6, after V lost 4 bases and J lost 2 bases. The V gene's germline CDR1 is KGHSH and CDR2 LQKENI. The DNA for the CDR3 is TGTGCCAGCTCACTTGGACAGGGGGCCTTAAACACTGAAGCTTTCTTT. As protein: CASSLGQGALNTEAFF.

In this sample, this clone turned up once. CDR3 DNA sequence: TGTGCCAGCAGCCCCGGGACAGGGTATCAGCCCCAGCATTTT. It translates to CASSPGTGYQPQHF. This chain links TRBV9 with TRBJ1-5, with 9 bases aligning to TRBD1. Germline loops: CDR1 SGDLS, CDR2 YYNGEE. CDR3 length: 14 residues. Trimming took 4 bases from V and 5 from J; bases not matched to a gene: 4.

This chain connects TRBV27 to TRBJ2-1; a weak D match, TRBD1 (5 bases). Trimming shortened V by 3 bases and J by 6 bases, and 12 bases separated the two germline ends. This CDR3 contains 14 residues. CDR1 is MNHEY and CDR2 is SMNVEV in the germline V gene (reference sequence). CDR3: CASSFRDWSNEQFF. CDR3 nucleotide sequence: TGTGCCAGCAGTTTCAGGGATTGGAGCAATGAGCAGTTCTTC.

The chain uses TRBV11-2 and TRBJ1-6; the match to TRBD1 covers 9 bases. Germline CDR1 SGHAT, CDR2 FQNNGV. With 5 bases clipped from V and 9 bases from J, the junction kept 11 bases outside the gene matches. CDR3 length: 16 residues. CDR3 residues: CASSLWDREEGSPLHF. CDR3 in DNA: TGTGCCAGCAGCCTGTGGGACAGGGAAGAGGGTTCACCCCTCCACTTT. The full variable domain, its missing parts supplied by reference TRBV11-2 and TRBJ1-6, is EAGVAQSPRYKIIEKRQSVAFWCNPISGHATLYWYQQILGQGPKLLIQFQNNGVVDDSQLPKDRFSAERLKGVDSTLKIQPAKLEDSAVYLCASSLWDREEGSPLHFGNGTRLTVT.

This chain uses TRBV10-3 with TRBJ1-6; D call uncertain. From germline, CDR1 is ENHRY and CDR2 SYGVKD. The CDR3 totals 13 residues. V shed 1 base and J shed 8 bases, with 6 bases lying between them. The CDR3 DNA reads as TGTGCCATCAGTGAGTGGGAGTATTCACCCCTCCACTTT. It is translated as CAISEWEYSPLHF.

This chain connects TRBV19 to TRBJ1-2; no reliable D call. There are 13 residues in the CDR3. The germline gives CDR1 LNHDA, CDR2 SQIVND (reference sequence). Trimming cost V 3 bases and J 5 bases, with 10 bases left between them. The CDR3 protein is CASSIGGEYGYTF. CDR3 coding DNA: TGTGCCAGTAGTATCGGCGGGGAATATGGCTACACCTTC.

The chain carries TRBV28 and TRBJ2-1, with 7 positions matching TRBD1. The ends lost 3 bases at V and 2 bases at J; junction bases unmatched: 4. This CDR3 has 15 residues. Germline V gene lookup returns CDR1 MDHEN and CDR2 SYDVKM. CDR3 sequence reads: CASSLTGSTYNEQFF. CDR3 bases: TGTGCCAGCAGTTTGACAGGGTCTACCTACAATGAGCAGTTCTTC.

The gene calls are TRBV12-2 and TRBJ1-4; the D call TRBD1 from the table was never checked on the DNA. TRBV12-2 represents a pseudogene. The CDR3 covers 12 residues. The CDR3 nucleotides are TGTGCAAGTCGCTTAGTGGCTGAAAAACTGTTTTTT. Translated, it gives CASRLVAEKLFF.

This chain joins TRBV28 and TRBJ1-4; maybe TRBD1 (6 bases). Germline assignment: CDR1 MDHEN and CDR2 SYDVKM. CDR3 length equals 13 residues. Trimming left V 6 bases short and J 12 bases short, with 17 bases between. Written as DNA, the CDR3 is TGTGCCAGCAGCCTGGGGGGGGGCAGGCAACTGTTTTTT. This sequence encodes CASSLGGGRQLFF.

The V call is TRBV18, the J call TRBJ2-1, with D possibly being TRBD1 (6 bases). V lost 4 bases and J 5 bases, leaving 9 bases between the germline ends. Germline CDR1 KGHSH, CDR2 LQKENI. The CDR3 length is 13 residues. CDR3 loop: CASSLQGNNEQFF. CDR3 bases: TGTGCCAGCTCACTACAGGGAAACAATGAGCAGTTCTTC. The complete variable domain, with remaining parts taken from reference TRBV18 and TRBJ2-1, reads NAGVMQNPRHLVRRRGQEARLRCSPMKGHSHVYWYRQLPEEGLKFMVYLQKENIIDESGMPKERFSAEFPKEGPSILRIQQVVRGDSAAYFCASSLQGNNEQFFGPGTRLTVL.

This rearrangement joins TRBV15 to TRBJ1-2; TRBD1 agrees at 10 bases. The CDR3 runs to 15 residues. Germline lookup yields CDR1 LNHNV and CDR2 YYDKDF (reference sequence). The junction had 9 bases not matched to a gene; V was cut back by 3 bases and J by 8 bases. DNA of the CDR3: TGTGCCACCAGCAGGGGGGACAGGGGAATCAGCGGCTACACCTTC. Encoded protein: CATSRGDRGISGYTF. The whole variable domain, filled in from reference TRBV15 and TRBJ1-2, reads DAMVIQNPRYQVTQFGKPVTLSCSQTLNHNVMYWYQQKSSQAPKLLFHYYDKDFNNEADTPDNFQSRRPNTSFCFLDIRSPGLGDTAMYLCATSRGDRGISGYTFGSGTRLTVV.

The CDR3 DNA reads TGCAGTGCTAGTTATGGCAACACTAATTCACCCCTCCACTTT. It translates to CSASYGNTNSPLHF. This sequence joins TRBV20-1 and TRBJ1-6; no clear D. This CDR3 is 14 amino acids long. Between the trimmed V and J ends, which lost 3 bases and 6 bases, there was a span of 12 bases. CDR1 is DFQATT, CDR2 SNEGSKA, per germline (reference sequence).

This chain uses TRBV28 with TRBJ2-1; TRBD2 matches at 10 bases. Trimming took 4 bases from V and 4 from J; bases not matched to a gene: 7. The CDR3 is made up of 16 amino acids. Germline lookup yields CDR1 MDHEN and CDR2 SYDVKM. The CDR3 protein is CASSYSGRSLYNEQFF. CDR3 bases: TGTGCCAGCAGTTATAGCGGGAGGTCCCTATACAATGAGCAGTTCTTC.

The gene calls are TRBV18 and TRBJ2-4; D might be TRBD1 (6 bases). This CDR3 is 15 amino acids long. CDR1 and CDR2 from the germline V gene are KGHSH and LQKENI. Deletions cut 0 bases from V and 6 bases from J, with 12 bases between. CDR3 protein: CASSPPQGRGNIQYF. In nucleotides, the CDR3 is TGTGCCAGCTCACCACCACAGGGAAGGGGAAACATTCAGTACTTC.

V usage is TRBV5-1 and J usage is TRBJ1-2; tentative D call: TRBD1 (6 bases). Deletions cut 4 bases from V and 8 bases from J, with 15 bases between. Germline CDR1 is SGHRS and CDR2 is YFSETQ. This CDR3 has 13 residues. The CDR3 sequence is CASSTNRAEGYTF. The CDR3 DNA is TGCGCCAGCAGCACCAACAGGGCGGAAGGCTACACCTTC. Supplemented by reference TRBV5-1 and TRBJ1-2, the full variable domain reads KAGVTQTPRYLIKTRGQQVTLSCSPISGHRSVSWYQQTPGQGLQFLFEYFSETQRNKGNFPGRFSGRQFSNSRSEMNVSTLELGDSALYLCASSTNRAEGYTFGSGTRLTVV.

The CDR3 DNA sequence: TGTGCCATCTCAGCTGACAGGGTAGATACGCAGTATTTT. This translates into CAISADRVDTQYF. The chain has TRBV10-3 and TRBJ2-3; TRBD1 aligns across 7 bases. The germline V gene has CDR1 ENHRY and CDR2 SYGVKD. J was trimmed by 5 bases and V by 8 bases; bases with no gene match: 7. The length of the CDR3 is 13 residues.

CDR3 loop: CASSDRDRHHFSGNTIYF. The CDR3 nucleotides are TGTGCCAGCAGCGACCGGGACAGGCATCACTTCTCTGGAAACACCATATATTTT. The rearrangement links TRBV9 to TRBJ1-3, with TRBD1 matching 8 bases. Germline V lookup: CDR1 SGDLS, CDR2 YYNGEE. Trimming cost V 3 bases and J 0 bases; bases outside gene matches: 11. The CDR3 length is 18 residues.